The 20 T cell receptor beta chains presented below share a single source sample, sequenced in a study of T cell repertoires in cytomegalovirus infection. TCRdb called the reads again in MiXCR, with one record for every CDR3 protein. The data contain approximately 500,000 distinct CDR3 sequences, about 17% of them singletons. The sample was CD8+ T cells from PBMCs. The receptors shown here come from a human donor in good health (CMV status not recorded). Some clones in this sample may be carry-over from other donors' samples.

The table lists this clonotype with a few counts. The chain uses TRBV13 and TRBJ2-1, with 7 bases identical to TRBD2. Germline V CDR1 and CDR2: PRHDT, FYEKMQ (reference sequence). With 5 bases clipped from V and 0 bases from J, the junction kept 7 bases outside the gene matches. This CDR3 comprises 16 residues. The CDR3 protein is CASSASGGSSYNEQFF. CDR3 coding DNA: TGTGCCAGCAGCGCTAGCGGTGGGAGCTCCTACAATGAGCAGTTCTTC.

This clonotype was detected a few times. CDR3 in DNA: TGTGCCAGCAGTTTAGTGGTTAGCGGGAGAATAGCCGGGGAGCTGTTTTTT. Translated: CASSLVVSGRIAGELFF. The genes are TRBV28 and TRBJ2-2, with 9 bases lining up with TRBD2. Trimming removed 2 bases from V and 6 bases from J; junction bases left unmatched: 10. CDR1 and CDR2 (germline): MDHEN, SYDVKM. CDR3 size: 17 residues. Drawing the rest from reference TRBV28 and TRBJ2-2, the complete variable domain is DVKVTQSSRYLVKRTGEKVFLECVQDMDHENMFWYRQDPGLGLRLIYFSYDVKMKEKGDIPEGYSVSREKKERFSLILESASTNQTSMYLCASSLVVSGRIAGELFFGEGSRLTVL.

This clonotype has ten or more counts. CDR3 amino acids: CASSEYLALGGELFF. The CDR3 nucleotides read TGTGCCAGCAGTGAATATCTCGCTCTAGGCGGGGAGCTGTTTTTT. This chain joins TRBV2 and TRBJ2-2; no reliable D call. V was trimmed by 2 bases and J by 7 bases, leaving 14 bases between them. CDR1 and CDR2 from the germline V gene are SNHLY and FYNNEI. The CDR3 contains 15 residues.

Of note for this clonotype: Given the absence of the conserved phenylalanine or tryptophan at the CDR3 end, a read error is likely. V and J are TRBV7-9 and TRBJ2-1, with D possibly matching TRBD1 (6 bases). This CDR3 spans 12 amino acids. Trimming removed 6 bases at V and 8 bases at J, with 11 bases between. Germline V gives CDR1 SEHNR, CDR2 FQNEAQ (reference sequence). The CDR3 loop reads CASRRGSYEQFL. CDR3 DNA sequence: TGTGCCAGCAGGAGGGGGAGTTATGAGCAGTTCTTA.

J is TRBJ2-1 and V is TRBV4-1; D might be TRBD2 (6 bases). CDR3 length: 14 residues. The V gene's germline CDR1 is MGHRA and CDR2 YSYEKL. Deletions cut 0 bases from V and 12 bases from J, with 15 bases between. The chain's CDR3 is CASSQDFGGDVQFF. The CDR3 region has the DNA TGCGCCAGCAGCCAAGATTTCGGGGGAGATGTGCAGTTCTTC.

This clonotype has a handful of counts. This chain uses TRBV6-1 with TRBJ1-4; D is unresolved. This CDR3 contains 16 residues. The germline V and J ends were trimmed by 1 base and 2 bases, with 11 bases remaining between them. CDR1 MNHNS and CDR2 SASEGT come from the germline V gene. The CDR3 is CASSEVQVATNEKLFF. DNA for the CDR3: TGTGCCAGCAGTGAAGTGCAGGTTGCGACTAATGAAAAACTGTTTTTT.

The rearrangement joins TRBV15 to TRBJ2-7; 7 positions agree with TRBD2. The length of the CDR3 is 14 residues. Germline assignment: CDR1 LNHNV and CDR2 YYDKDF (reference sequence). V dropped 6 bases and J dropped 1; count of bases not matched to a gene: 6. The DNA of the CDR3 is TGTGCCACCAGTCCGGGGGGAGGTTCCTACGAGCAGTACTTC. Protein: CATSPGGGSYEQYF.

This clonotype appeared a few times. The chain recombines TRBV7-9 with TRBJ1-6, with 9 bases that match TRBD1. This CDR3 contains 16 residues. CDR1 and CDR2 (germline): SEHNR, FQNEAQ (reference sequence). With 0 bases clipped from V and 10 bases from J, the junction kept 7 bases outside the gene matches. CDR3 in amino acids: CASSLAGQGIGSPLHF. CDR3 in DNA: TGTGCCAGCAGCTTAGCGGGACAGGGAATCGGCTCACCCCTCCACTTT.

This clonotype has a handful of counts. The rearrangement links TRBV15 to TRBJ1-6; D is perhaps TRBD1 (6 bases). CDR1 and CDR2 (germline): LNHNV, YYDKDF (reference sequence). The CDR3 runs 14 residues. Trimming removed 7 bases from V and 10 bases from J, with 17 bases in between. The CDR3 loop is CATMDSGARSPLHF. DNA of the CDR3: TGTGCCACCATGGACTCAGGGGCCCGATCACCCCTCCACTTT.

This clonotype was seen at least ten times. V gene TRBV7-2 combines with J gene TRBJ1-1; no clear D. This CDR3 is built from 12 residues. V shed 3 bases and J shed 6 bases, with 8 bases lying between them. The germline CDR1 and CDR2 sequences are SGHTA and FQGNSA. The CDR3 spells CASSFRRPEAFF. The CDR3 DNA follows: TGTGCCAGCAGCTTCCGCCGACCTGAAGCTTTCTTT.

The gene calls are TRBV5-1 and TRBJ2-7; D possibly uses TRBD1 or TRBD2 (5 bases each). The CDR3 sequence is 17 residues long. The V gene lost 5 bases and the J gene lost 3 bases, with 24 bases spanning the gap. Per germline, CDR1 SGHRS and CDR2 YFSETQ. The DNA for the CDR3 is TGCGCCAGCAGTCTGCCCGCAGAGGGGAACTTGATCTACGAGCAGTACTTC. Translated: CASSLPAEGNLIYEQYF.

Ten or more counts support this clonotype. This chain connects TRBV7-6 to TRBJ1-1, with TRBD1 matching over 7 bases. The CDR3 extends over 14 amino acids. Germline assignment: CDR1 SGHVS and CDR2 FNYEAQ. The V gene end was trimmed by 0 bases and the J gene end by 8 bases; junction bases not matched to a gene: 6. CDR3 nucleotide sequence: TGTGCCAGCAGCTTAGCCCTTAGACAGGGAGAAGCTTTCTTT. Its translation is CASSLALRQGEAFF.

The J gene is TRBJ1-1, the V gene TRBV5-1, with D uncertain. The length of the CDR3 is 12 residues. Germline-derived CDR1 and CDR2 are SGHRS and YFSETQ. Deletions cut 6 bases from V and 1 base from J, with 7 bases between. CDR3 DNA sequence: TGCGCCAGCAACGCGGAGAACACTGAAGCTTTCTTT. Protein product: CASNAENTEAFF.

The CDR3, as DNA: TGTGCCAGTAGTATCAGGGGGCGCTTTGAAAAACTGTTTTTT. This encodes CASSIRGRFEKLFF. The gene calls are TRBV19 and TRBJ1-4; the match to TRBD1 covers 8 bases. The trim removed 3 bases at V and 7 bases at J, leaving 4 bases unmatched. This CDR3 is 14 amino acids long. Germline V gene sequence: CDR1 LNHDA, CDR2 SQIVND (reference sequence).

This clonotype was seen more than once but under ten times. The V call is TRBV2, the J call TRBJ2-1, with 14 bases matching TRBD2. Trimming removed 3 bases from V and 7 bases from J; junction bases left unmatched: 5. The CDR3 has 16 amino acids. Germline CDR1 and CDR2: SNHLY and FYNNEI. CDR3 DNA sequence: TGTGCCAGCAGTGACCCCGGGACTAGCGGGAGAAATGAGCAGTTCTTC. This sequence encodes CASSDPGTSGRNEQFF.

This clonotype was seen a few times. V usage is TRBV24-1 and J usage is TRBJ1-5; D not resolved. The V gene's germline CDR1 is KGHDR and CDR2 SFDVKD. V lost 3 bases, J lost 0 bases, and 5 bases lay in between. The CDR3 loop spans 14 amino acids. This chain's CDR3 is CATSDVSSNQPQHF. The DNA for the CDR3 is TGTGCCACCAGTGATGTCAGTAGCAATCAGCCCCAGCATTTT.

This clonotype came up many times. The V call is TRBV11-2, the J call TRBJ2-5; 10 bases are a match to TRBD2. The CDR3 extends over 16 amino acids. J was trimmed by 1 base and V by 3 bases; bases with no gene match: 5. Looked up from germline, CDR1 is SGHAT and CDR2 is FQNNGV. CDR3 nucleotide sequence: TGTGCCAGCAGCTTCGGGACTAGCGCCACCCAAGAGACCCAGTACTTC. Protein: CASSFGTSATQETQYF.

About this clonotype itself: Being one base from a much bigger clone, this may be a read error. V is TRBV28 and J is TRBJ2-7; perhaps TRBD2 as D (6 bases). CDR3 length: 17 amino acids. Germline CDR1 and CDR2: MDHEN and SYDVKM. The CDR3 protein is CAGSLIKEGGGAYEQYF. The CDR3 DNA reads TGTGCCGGCAGTTTAATAAAAGAAGGCGGAGGGGCCTACGAGCAGTACTTC.

The sample holds many counts of this clonotype. The rearrangement uses TRBV7-6 and TRBJ2-7, with D perhaps TRBD2 (5 bases). Per germline, CDR1 SGHVS and CDR2 FNYEAQ. V lost 1 base, J lost 7 bases, and 14 bases lay in between. The CDR3 runs to 14 residues. The CDR3 sequence is CASSLGPLGGEQYF. The CDR3 DNA reads TGTGCCAGCAGCTTAGGGCCCCTAGGAGGTGAGCAGTACTTC. The whole variable domain, remainder taken from reference TRBV7-6 and TRBJ2-7, is GAGVSQSPRYKVTKRGQDVALRCDPISGHVSLYWYRQALGQGPEFLTYFNYEAQQDKSGLPNDRFSAERPEGSISTLTIQRTEQRDSAMYRCASSLGPLGGEQYFGPGTRLTVT.

The chain carries TRBV19 and TRBJ1-5, with 9 bases lining up with TRBD1. CDR3 length equals 14 residues. The J segment lost 4 bases and the V segment lost 6 bases, leaving 4 bases of the junction unmatched. Germline V gene lookup returns CDR1 LNHDA and CDR2 SQIVND (reference sequence). Written as DNA, the CDR3 is TGTGCCAGTAGACAGGGGGCGTGGAATCAGCCCCAGCATTTT. Protein: CASRQGAWNQPQHF.